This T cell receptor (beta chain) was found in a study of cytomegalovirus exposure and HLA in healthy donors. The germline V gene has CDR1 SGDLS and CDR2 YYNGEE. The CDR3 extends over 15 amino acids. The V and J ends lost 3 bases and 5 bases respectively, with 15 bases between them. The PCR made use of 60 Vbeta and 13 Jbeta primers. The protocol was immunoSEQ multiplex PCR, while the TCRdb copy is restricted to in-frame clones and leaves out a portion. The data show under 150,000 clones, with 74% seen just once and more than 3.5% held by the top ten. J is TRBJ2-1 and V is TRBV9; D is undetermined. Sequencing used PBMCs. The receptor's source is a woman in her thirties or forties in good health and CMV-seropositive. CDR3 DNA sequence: TGTGCCAGCAGCGCCCTGCCGGTACCCGACAATGAGCAGTTCTTC. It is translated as CASSALPVPDNEQFF.